These 32 T cell receptor beta chains share one sample of origin, sequenced in a study of blood T cell repertoires in COVID-19. Profiling relied on immunoSEQ multiplex PCR, and the TCRdb table lists in-frame clones only, not all of them. The sample contains approximately 150,000 clones, more than 60% of which appear only once. Sequencing used peripheral blood. The receptor source for this set is a man between 45 and 60 years old with acute or convalescent COVID-19.

This clone was recorded only once. The CDR3: CSAVPGQGAGTEAFF. CDR3 DNA sequence: TGCAGCGCCGTCCCGGGACAGGGGGCGGGCACTGAAGCTTTCTTT. The chain recombines TRBV29-1 with TRBJ1-1; 12 bases are a match to TRBD1. Germline CDR1 and CDR2: SQVTM and ANQGSEA. Germline trimming cut 7 bases from V and 4 bases from J; bases unmatched to any gene: 10. The CDR3 length is 15 residues.

This clone was counted at least ten times. The rearrangement links TRBV12-3 or TRBV12-4 to TRBJ1-1; D remains unclear. The V end was cut by 4 bases, the J end by 2 bases, with 8 bases between. The CDR3 loop spans 13 amino acids. In DNA, the CDR3 is TGTGCCAGCAGTTCCAGGATTAACACTGAAGCTTTCTTT. Amino acid sequence: CASSSRINTEAFF.

The gene calls are TRBV27 and TRBJ1-2, with D tentatively TRBD1 (6 bases). The germline CDR1 and CDR2 sequences are MNHEY and SMNVEV (reference sequence). Trimming pared 6 bases from V and 4 bases from J, leaving 18 bases between. The CDR3 extends over 15 amino acids. The CDR3 DNA reads as TGTGCCAGCAGCCGAGACTCAGGGGTGTCCTATGGCTACACCTTC. As protein: CASSRDSGVSYGYTF.

The V gene is TRBV5-1, the J gene TRBJ1-5; TRBD1 aligns across 8 bases. Trimming took 4 bases from V and 9 from J; bases not matched to a gene: 9. CDR3 length: 14 amino acids. Germline V gene lookup returns CDR1 SGHRS and CDR2 YFSETQ. CDR3 region: CASSPDRDLGPQHF. CDR3 in DNA: TGCGCCAGCAGCCCGGACAGGGACTTGGGGCCCCAGCATTTT.

The V call is TRBV7-8, the J call TRBJ2-5, with no clear D. V shed 5 bases and J shed 2 bases, with 21 bases lying between them. Germline CDR1 SGHVS, CDR2 FQNEAQ. This CDR3 region has 17 residues. CDR3 sequence reads: CASSEFGPLPVQETQYF. In DNA form, the CDR3 reads TGTGCCAGCAGCGAATTTGGGCCCCTCCCCGTTCAAGAGACCCAGTACTTC.

Written as DNA, the CDR3 is TGTGCCAGCAGCCAAGTCCGTACTAGCGGGGCAGAGACCCAGTACTTC. Translating it yields CASSQVRTSGAETQYF. V is TRBV3-1 (or the pseudogene TRBV3-2) and J is TRBJ2-5; 10 nucleotides agree with TRBD2. Germline V lookup: CDR1 LGHDT, CDR2 YNNKEL (reference sequence). This CDR3 has 16 residues. Trimming cost V 1 base and J 4 bases; bases outside gene matches: 6.

The chain employs TRBV6-8 and TRBJ1-2, with D unresolved. Trimming stripped 2 bases from V and 0 bases from J, with 10 bases between. The CDR3 consists of 15 residues. Germline values: CDR1 MNHGY, CDR2 SAAAGT. The CDR3 here is CASSYATGSNYGYTF. The CDR3 region has the DNA TGTGCCAGCAGTTACGCCACCGGGTCTAACTATGGCTACACCTTC.

The rearrangement links TRBV30 to TRBJ2-3; D is possibly TRBD1 (7 bases). Germline V gene data show CDR1 as GTSNPN and CDR2 as SVGIG (reference sequence). Trimming removed 0 bases at V and 3 bases at J, with 13 bases between. This CDR3 has 15 amino acids. The CDR3 sequence is CAWSVATGRTDTQYF. The CDR3 coding sequence is TGTGCCTGGAGTGTAGCGACAGGGAGGACAGATACGCAGTATTTT.

Concerning this clone itself: Other DNA sequences in the same sample also yield this CDR3. The chain carries TRBV5-4 and TRBJ2-5; tentatively, D is TRBD2 (6 bases). Germline V lookup: CDR1 SGHNT, CDR2 YYREEE (reference sequence). The CDR3 has 13 amino acids. Trimming pared 0 bases from V and 5 bases from J, leaving 8 bases between. The CDR3, as DNA: TGTGCCAGCAGCTTGGGGGGGGAGGAGACCCAGTACTTC. Amino acid sequence: CASSLGGEETQYF.

V is TRBV30 and J is TRBJ1-2; TRBD1 matches at 8 bases. This CDR3 spans 16 amino acids. Germline trimming cut 0 bases from V and 5 bases from J; bases unmatched to any gene: 11. Germline values: CDR1 GTSNPN, CDR2 SVGIG (reference sequence). The chain's CDR3 is CAWSVPQGASLYGYTF. The CDR3 DNA sequence: TGTGCCTGGAGTGTACCCCAGGGGGCTTCCCTGTATGGCTACACCTTC.

This chain links TRBV28 with TRBJ1-1; possibly TRBD1 for D (5 bases). The CDR3 is 14 residues long. Germline V lookup: CDR1 MDHEN, CDR2 SYDVKM. Trimming shortened V by 2 bases and J by 5 bases, and 12 bases separated the two germline ends. DNA of the CDR3: TGTGCCAGCAGTTTAGTGGGGGGAGGGACTGAAGCTTTCTTT. Translating gives CASSLVGGGTEAFF.

This clone appeared a few times. The V and J genes are TRBV2 and TRBJ1-1, with D possibly TRBD1 on 6 matching bases. Germline V gene lookup returns CDR1 SNHLY and CDR2 FYNNEI. V lost 7 bases to trimming and J lost 0 bases, with 18 bases between them. The CDR3 sequence is 16 residues long. The CDR3 sequence is CASTLGAGPLNTEAFF. The CDR3 DNA sequence: TGTGCCAGCACTTTGGGGGCAGGACCGTTGAACACTGAAGCTTTCTTT.

V is TRBV5-1 and J is TRBJ1-1, with D possibly matching TRBD1 (6 bases). V lost 0 bases and J 1 base, leaving 10 bases between the germline ends. CDR1 is SGHRS, CDR2 YFSETQ, per germline. The CDR3 contains 15 residues. CDR3 sequence: CASSLDGGANTEAFF. CDR3 sequence (DNA): TGCGCCAGCAGCTTGGACGGGGGGGCGAACACTGAAGCTTTCTTT.

This rearrangement joins TRBV19 to TRBJ1-4; D gene uncertain. The germline gives CDR1 LNHDA, CDR2 SQIVND (reference sequence). The CDR3 extends over 15 amino acids. Trimming stripped 7 bases from V and 4 bases from J, with 16 bases between. The CDR3 nucleotides read TGTGCCAGTACCACAACGAGGGTTGGTAATGAAAAACTGTTTTTT. It codes for CASTTTRVGNEKLFF.

The chain carries TRBV7-2 and TRBJ2-4; 8 positions agree with TRBD2. CDR1 and CDR2 (germline): SGHTA, FQGNSA. There are 15 residues in the CDR3. Germline trimming cut 2 bases from V and 8 bases from J; bases unmatched to any gene: 8. CDR3 DNA sequence: TGTGCCAGCAGCTTATACACGGGGGGGCAGGACATTCAGTACTTC. Translating gives CASSLYTGGQDIQYF.

The rearrangement uses TRBV19 and TRBJ2-3; D is perhaps TRBD2 (5 bases). From germline, CDR1 is LNHDA and CDR2 SQIVND (reference sequence). The V gene lost 10 bases and the J gene lost 0 bases, with 8 bases spanning the gap. This CDR3 is 12 amino acids long. CDR3 nucleotides: TGTGCCACAGCGGCTAGCACAGATACGCAGTATTTT. Amino acid sequence: CATAASTDTQYF.

The sample holds one count of this clone. The V call is TRBV10-3, the J call TRBJ1-5, with TRBD1 matching over 8 bases. Germline CDR1 reads ENHRY; CDR2 reads SYGVKD. This CDR3 spans 14 amino acids. The ends lost 4 bases at V and 1 base at J; junction bases unmatched: 0. The CDR3 is CAISGQGSNQPQHF. The CDR3, as DNA: TGTGCCATCAGTGGACAGGGGAGCAATCAGCCCCAGCATTTT.

The table lists this clone with a few counts. The CDR3 region has the DNA TGTGCCATCAGTATCGATGTTACCTCGGGGACTGAAGCTTTCTTT. Translating it yields CAISIDVTSGTEAFF. This chain links TRBV10-3 with TRBJ1-1; D gene unclear. The CDR3 contains 15 residues. The V end was cut by 5 bases, the J end by 5 bases, with 18 bases between. The germline CDR1 and CDR2 sequences are ENHRY and SYGVKD.

The CDR3 protein is CASTNPWYSTDTQYF. DNA for the CDR3: TGTGCCAGCACTAACCCCTGGTATAGCACAGATACGCAGTATTTT. The chain recombines TRBV6-5 with TRBJ2-3; unclear D gene. There are 15 residues in the CDR3. Per germline, CDR1 MNHEY and CDR2 SVGAGI. V dropped 7 bases and J dropped 0 bases, with 14 bases sitting between them.

The CDR3 nucleotides read TGTGCCAGCAGCCCATACAGGGGAAAAACGGCCACCGGGGAGCTGTTTTTT. Amino acid sequence: CASSPYRGKTATGELFF. V is TRBV7-8 and J is TRBJ2-2, with 7 bases identical to TRBD1. Per germline, CDR1 SGHVS and CDR2 FQNEAQ. The V and J ends lost 5 bases and 4 bases, in that order; junction bases with no gene match: 13. This CDR3 spans 17 amino acids.

This clone was seen once. The rearrangement joins TRBV3-1 (or the pseudogene TRBV3-2) to TRBJ1-2; D perhaps matches TRBD1 (6 bases). There are 13 residues in the CDR3. Germline V gene sequence: CDR1 LGHDT, CDR2 YNNKEL (reference sequence). V was clipped by 4 bases and J by 1 base, with 7 bases between them. CDR3 nucleotides: TGTGCCAGCAGCCGGGACATTAACTATGGCTACACCTTC. This codes for CASSRDINYGYTF.

Regarding this clone: Other DNA sequences in this sample translate to the same CDR3. The V and J genes are TRBV3-1 (or the pseudogene TRBV3-2) and TRBJ2-7; D may be TRBD2 (5 bases). The germline V and J ends were trimmed by 0 bases and 3 bases, with 6 bases remaining between them. Germline lookup yields CDR1 LGHDT and CDR2 YNNKEL (reference sequence). The CDR3 contains 13 residues. The CDR3 nucleotides read TGTGCCAGCAGCCAAGAAAGCGGCTACGAGCAGTACTTC. Its protein is CASSQESGYEQYF.

The rearrangement joins TRBV10-3 to TRBJ1-3, with D possibly TRBD1 on 6 matching bases. Germline lookup yields CDR1 ENHRY and CDR2 SYGVKD. The CDR3 consists of 13 residues. V was trimmed by 6 bases and J by 5 bases, leaving 11 bases between them. The CDR3 loop is CAIREGGRNTIYF. The DNA of the CDR3 is TGTGCCATCAGGGAGGGGGGGAGAAACACCATATATTTT.

The chain employs TRBV12-3 or TRBV12-4 and TRBJ1-3; D is unclear. V was trimmed by 5 bases and J by 5 bases, leaving 10 bases between them. This CDR3 spans 13 amino acids. The CDR3 bases are TGTGCCAGCAGTCTCCTATTGAGAAACACCATATATTTT. Amino acids: CASSLLLRNTIYF.

The gene calls are TRBV3-1 (or the pseudogene TRBV3-2) and TRBJ1-1, with a weak D call TRBD1 (6 bases). Germline CDR1 reads LGHDT; CDR2 reads YNNKEL (reference sequence). Trimming left V 1 base short and J 0 bases short, with 9 bases between. This CDR3 comprises 15 residues. CDR3 DNA: TGTGCCAGCAGCCAAGGCCGGACAGTGAACACTGAAGCTTTCTTT. Translated, it gives CASSQGRTVNTEAFF.

V and J are TRBV5-6 and TRBJ2-2; no definite D call. The length of the CDR3 is 12 residues. The V gene lost 2 bases and the J gene lost 5 bases, with 4 bases spanning the gap. Germline V gives CDR1 SGHDT, CDR2 YYEEEE. CDR3 in amino acids: CASSFYTGELFF. CDR3 DNA sequence: TGTGCCAGCAGCTTTTATACCGGGGAGCTGTTTTTT.

The chain carries TRBV21-1 and TRBJ2-2; the table's TRBD2 call for D was not verified on the DNA. TRBV21-1 counts as a pseudogene. The CDR3 loop spans 20 amino acids. This CDR3 is CASSSRLAGDPRRDHRGAVF. CDR3 DNA sequence: TGTGCCAGCAGCTCGCGACTAGCGGGGGACCCAAGGAGGGATCACCGGGGAGCTGTTTTT.

V is TRBV24-1 and J is TRBJ2-1; the D gene is possibly TRBD2 (5 bases). V was pared by 3 bases and J by 4 bases, with 9 bases between. CDR1 and CDR2 (germline): KGHDR, SFDVKD. This CDR3 comprises 14 residues. This CDR3 is CATSDPGLYNEQFF. The DNA for the CDR3 is TGTGCCACCAGTGATCCCGGACTTTACAATGAGCAGTTCTTC.

V usage is TRBV9 and J usage is TRBJ2-2; a weak D match, TRBD2 (5 bases). Trimming cost V 0 bases and J 6 bases, with 9 bases left between them. Germline CDR1 and CDR2: SGDLS and YYNGEE. The CDR3 covers 14 residues. CDR3 loop: CASSVAPGSGELFF. Written as DNA, the CDR3 is TGTGCCAGCAGCGTAGCACCGGGATCCGGGGAGCTGTTTTTT.

V is TRBV6-5 and J is TRBJ2-1, with 9 bases fitting TRBD2. Germline assignment: CDR1 MNHEY and CDR2 SVGAGI. After removal of 8 bases from V and 3 bases from J, the junction contained 8 bases not matched to a gene. This CDR3 contains 15 residues. This CDR3 is CASLGGSGGYNEQFF. The CDR3 coding sequence is TGTGCCAGCCTCGGCGGTAGCGGGGGCTACAATGAGCAGTTCTTC.

In this sample, this clone turned up once. The chain uses TRBV9 and TRBJ2-1; 13 bases fit TRBD2. The CDR3 has 18 amino acids. In germline, CDR1 is SGDLS, CDR2 YYNGEE. V lost 3 bases, J lost 0 bases, and 6 bases stayed unmatched. CDR3 in DNA: TGTGCCAGCAGCGGACTAGCGGGGGGTTTAACCTCCTACAATGAGCAGTTCTTC. It encodes CASSGLAGGLTSYNEQFF.

The gene calls are TRBV9 and TRBJ2-1, with 9 bases matching TRBD1. This CDR3 comprises 15 residues. V lost 4 bases to trimming and J lost 4 bases; unmatched junction nucleotides: 6. Germline lookup yields CDR1 SGDLS and CDR2 YYNGEE. CDR3 loop: CASSPWGQGYNEQFF. CDR3 nucleotide sequence: TGTGCCAGCAGCCCTTGGGGACAGGGATACAATGAGCAGTTCTTC.